This T cell receptor (delta chain) is drawn from a study of γδ T cells in repeated Plasmodium falciparum infection. For the study at large: Age- and gender-matched Australian children served as comparison for malaria-exposed Malian children.

Ten or more counts support this clone. Its antigen is currently unknown. TCRdb reapplied CATT to the multiplex PCR reads. In the table there are 90,000 to 95,000 delta-chain clones, less than 1% of which are singletons. General study findings and limits: Compared with Australian children, Malian Vdelta2-negative repertoires seemed more clonal, less diverse, less shared.

Trimming took off 3 bases at V and 8 bases at J, with 37 bases between the two ends. Germline V gene data show CDR1 as TSWWSYY and CDR2 as QGS. There are 21 residues in the CDR3. Flow sorting of PBMC yielded separate Vgamma9/Vdelta2+ and Vdelta2-negative gammadelta T cell populations for bulk repertoire analysis. Sequenced: gamma-delta T cells from blood. This chain links TRDV1 with TRDJ1; D is perhaps TRDD3 (6 bases). The source is a pool of human donors (malaria-infected and uninfected, not separated). DNA of the CDR3: TGTGCTCTTGGGGACCTATACCCCCTAGATCGAGGATACCCCGGTGGTATAAAACTCATCTTT. Translation gives CALGDLYPLDRGYPGGIKLIF.